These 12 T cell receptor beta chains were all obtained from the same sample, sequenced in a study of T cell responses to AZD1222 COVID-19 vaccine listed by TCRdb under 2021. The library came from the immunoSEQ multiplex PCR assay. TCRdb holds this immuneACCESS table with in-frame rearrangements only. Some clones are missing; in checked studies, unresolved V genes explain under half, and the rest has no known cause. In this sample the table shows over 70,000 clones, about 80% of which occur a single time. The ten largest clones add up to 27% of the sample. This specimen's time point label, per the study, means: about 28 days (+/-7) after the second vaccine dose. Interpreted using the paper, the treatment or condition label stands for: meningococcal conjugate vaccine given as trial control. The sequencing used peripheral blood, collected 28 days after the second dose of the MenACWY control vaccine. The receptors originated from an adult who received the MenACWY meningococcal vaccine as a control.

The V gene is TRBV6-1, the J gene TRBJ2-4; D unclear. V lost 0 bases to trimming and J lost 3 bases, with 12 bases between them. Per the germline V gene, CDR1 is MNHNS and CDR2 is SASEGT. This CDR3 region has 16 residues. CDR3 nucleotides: TGTGCCAGCAGTGAAGCGGAGAGGCTCGTCAAAAACATTCAGTACTTC. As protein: CASSEAERLVKNIQYF.

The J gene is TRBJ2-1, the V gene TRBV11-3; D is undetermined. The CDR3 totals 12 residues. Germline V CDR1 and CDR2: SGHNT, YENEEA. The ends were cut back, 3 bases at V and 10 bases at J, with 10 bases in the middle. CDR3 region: CASSFKSGEQFF. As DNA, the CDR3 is TGTGCCAGCAGCTTTAAATCTGGCGAGCAGTTCTTC.

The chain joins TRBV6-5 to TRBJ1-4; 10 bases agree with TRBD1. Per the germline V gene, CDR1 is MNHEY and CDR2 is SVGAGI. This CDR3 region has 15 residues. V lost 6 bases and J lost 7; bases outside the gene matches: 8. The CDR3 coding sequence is TGTGCCAGCAGGGAGGGGACAGGGGCGGGTGAAAAACTGTTTTTT. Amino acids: CASREGTGAGEKLFF.

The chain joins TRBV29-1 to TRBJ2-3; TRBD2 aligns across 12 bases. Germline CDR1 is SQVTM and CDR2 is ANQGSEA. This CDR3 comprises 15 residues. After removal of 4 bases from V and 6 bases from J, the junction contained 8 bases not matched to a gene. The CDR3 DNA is TGCAGCGTTGGAATCCTAGCGGGGGGGGGCGATACGCAGTATTTT. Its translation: CSVGILAGGGDTQYF.

Here the CDR3 DNA reads TGTGCCAGCAGTTCTGGACTATCAGGAGATACGCAGTATTTT. Protein: CASSSGLSGDTQYF. The genes are TRBV2 and TRBJ2-3, with D possibly being TRBD2 (6 bases). CDR1 SNHLY and CDR2 FYNNEI come from the germline V gene. Trimming stripped 5 bases from V and 5 bases from J, with 14 bases between. The CDR3 length is 14 residues.

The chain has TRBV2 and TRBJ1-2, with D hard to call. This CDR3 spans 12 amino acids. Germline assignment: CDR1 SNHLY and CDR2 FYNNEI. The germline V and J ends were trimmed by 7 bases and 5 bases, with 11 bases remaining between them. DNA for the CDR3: TGTGCCAGCATGAAGGACGGTTATGGCTACACCTTC. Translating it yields CASMKDGYGYTF.

CDR3 amino acids: CASSSGQGRAEAFF. The CDR3 bases are TGTGCCAGCAGCTCGGGACAGGGTAGGGCTGAAGCTTTCTTT. This chain uses TRBV5-4 with TRBJ1-1, with 9 bases fitting TRBD1. Germline trimming cut 3 bases from V and 6 bases from J; bases unmatched to any gene: 6. This CDR3 has 14 amino acids. Germline V gene lookup returns CDR1 SGHNT and CDR2 YYREEE (reference sequence).

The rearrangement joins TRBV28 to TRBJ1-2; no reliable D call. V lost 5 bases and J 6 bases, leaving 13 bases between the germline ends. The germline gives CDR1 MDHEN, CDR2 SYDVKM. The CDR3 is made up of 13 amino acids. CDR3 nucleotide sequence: TGTGCCAGCAGTATACTGCCCGGGGATGGCTACACCTTC. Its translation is CASSILPGDGYTF.

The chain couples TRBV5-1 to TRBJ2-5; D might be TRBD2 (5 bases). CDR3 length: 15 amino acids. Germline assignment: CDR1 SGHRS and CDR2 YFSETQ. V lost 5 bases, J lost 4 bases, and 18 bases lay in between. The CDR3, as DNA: TGCGCCAGCAGTGCTTCTTCTGGAAGCGGAGAGACCCAGTACTTC. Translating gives CASSASSGSGETQYF.

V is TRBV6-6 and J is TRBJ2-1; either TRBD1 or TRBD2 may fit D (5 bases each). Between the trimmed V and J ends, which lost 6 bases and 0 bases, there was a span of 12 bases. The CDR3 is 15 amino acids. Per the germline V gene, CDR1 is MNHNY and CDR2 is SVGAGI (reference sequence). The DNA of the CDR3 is TGTGCCAGCAGCCGGGACGGCAGCTCCTACAATGAGCAGTTCTTC. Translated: CASSRDGSSYNEQFF.

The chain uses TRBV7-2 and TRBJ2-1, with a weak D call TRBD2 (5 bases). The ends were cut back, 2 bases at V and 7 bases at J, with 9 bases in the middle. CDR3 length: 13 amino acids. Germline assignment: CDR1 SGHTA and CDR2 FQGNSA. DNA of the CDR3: TGTGCCAGCAGCTTATCCCCGGGAAATGAGCAGTTCTTC. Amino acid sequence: CASSLSPGNEQFF. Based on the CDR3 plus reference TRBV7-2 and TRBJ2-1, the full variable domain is GAGVSQSPSNKVTEKGKDVELRCDPISGHTALYWYRQSLGQGLEFLIYFQGNSAPDKSGLPSDRFSAERTGGSVSTLTIQRTQQEDSAVYLCASSLSPGNEQFFGPGTRLTVL.

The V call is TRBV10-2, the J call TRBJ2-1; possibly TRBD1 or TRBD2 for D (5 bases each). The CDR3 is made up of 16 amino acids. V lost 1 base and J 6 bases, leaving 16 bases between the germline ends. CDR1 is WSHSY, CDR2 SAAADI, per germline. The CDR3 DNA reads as TGCGCCAGCAGTGAGTTTCGGTGGGACCGAACCAATGAGCAGTTCTTC. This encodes CASSEFRWDRTNEQFF.